A single sample is the source of the 31 T cell receptor beta chains below, sequenced in a study of shared clonotypes between healthy human individuals. Libraries were prepared by immunoSEQ multiplex PCR; TCRdb keeps only in-frame clonotypes and omits some of them. This sample has some 1,100,000 clones, with 75% to 80% found just once. Sequences were obtained from memory CD4+ T cells from PBMCs. Stated subset: CD45RA-negative fraction. Receptors were obtained from a man younger than 35 in good health. Some clones in this sample may be carry-over from other donors' samples.

The chain has TRBV5-4 and TRBJ2-3, with 7 bases that match TRBD2. This CDR3 has 15 residues. Germline CDR1 reads SGHNT; CDR2 reads YYREEE (reference sequence). The J segment lost 0 bases and the V segment lost 3 bases, leaving 4 bases of the junction unmatched. The chain's CDR3 is CASSSTSSSTDTQYF. The DNA for the CDR3 is TGTGCCAGCAGCTCGACTAGCAGTAGCACAGATACGCAGTATTTT.

V and J are TRBV11-2 and TRBJ1-1, with TRBD1 as a possible D gene (5 bases). This CDR3 has 13 amino acids. Trimming removed 5 bases from V and 11 bases from J, with 18 bases in between. Germline V gene sequence: CDR1 SGHAT, CDR2 FQNNGV. The DNA of the CDR3 is TGTGCCAGCAGCCCACCTGGGGGGGGTGCGGCTTTCTTT. This translates into CASSPPGGGAAFF.

This clone was seen ten or more times. The chain is built from TRBV5-4 and TRBJ1-2; D is unresolved. This CDR3 is 15 amino acids long. Trimming left V 5 bases short and J 4 bases short, with 18 bases between. In germline, CDR1 is SGHNT, CDR2 YYREEE (reference sequence). The CDR3 region has the DNA TGTGCCAGCAGGGATAGAGCGGGAAGAAGCTATGGCTACACCTTC. Translation: CASRDRAGRSYGYTF.

Concerning this clone itself: Other nucleotide sequences from this sample produce the same CDR3. The chain uses TRBV29-1 and TRBJ1-5, with D perhaps matching TRBD1 (5 bases). V lost 6 bases to trimming and J lost 0 bases, with 6 bases between them. This CDR3 region has 12 residues. Germline CDR1 SQVTM, CDR2 ANQGSEA. This CDR3 is CSVRDSNQPQHF. The CDR3 coding sequence is TGCAGCGTCAGGGATAGCAATCAGCCCCAGCATTTT.

This chain links TRBV5-6 with TRBJ2-5; no definite D call. This CDR3 has 16 residues. V dropped 4 bases and J dropped 5 bases, with 21 bases sitting between them. From germline, CDR1 is SGHDT and CDR2 YYEEEE. The CDR3 sequence is CASSDIARAFQETQYF. CDR3 bases: TGTGCCAGCAGCGACATAGCCCGGGCCTTTCAGGAGACCCAGTACTTC.

The CDR3 protein is CSVEVGVSTEAFF. The CDR3 DNA reads TGCAGCGTTGAAGTAGGGGTAAGCACTGAAGCTTTCTTT. This rearrangement joins TRBV29-1 to TRBJ1-1, with D perhaps TRBD1 (5 bases). V lost 1 base, J lost 4 bases, and 10 bases lay in between. Germline assignment: CDR1 SQVTM and CDR2 ANQGSEA. This CDR3 is 13 amino acids long.

The V and J genes are TRBV6-5 and TRBJ1-1, with 9 bases fitting TRBD1. Germline trimming cut 8 bases from V and 10 bases from J; bases unmatched to any gene: 8. The CDR3 length is 12 residues. CDR1 is MNHEY, CDR2 SVGAGI, per germline. This CDR3 reads CASQRTGETAFF. The CDR3 bases are TGTGCCAGCCAGCGGACAGGGGAAACAGCTTTCTTT.

The chain couples TRBV7-9 to TRBJ2-1; a weak D match, TRBD2 (5 bases). CDR1 SEHNR and CDR2 FQNEAQ come from the germline V gene (reference sequence). The ends were cut back, 5 bases at V and 9 bases at J, with 20 bases in the middle. The CDR3 covers 15 residues. DNA for the CDR3: TGTGCCAGCAGCGCTGTGGGAACTAGTCGGGTTGAGCAGTTCTTC. Translation gives CASSAVGTSRVEQFF.

The V call is TRBV6-1, the J call TRBJ1-5; D might be TRBD1 (5 bases). This CDR3 contains 17 residues. Germline V gene lookup returns CDR1 MNHNS and CDR2 SASEGT. Trimming removed 1 base from V and 4 bases from J, with 17 bases in between. The CDR3 sequence is CASSEVPQDPINQPQHF. CDR3 bases: TGTGCCAGCAGTGAAGTCCCACAGGACCCTATTAATCAGCCCCAGCATTTT.

The chain uses TRBV30 and TRBJ2-5; no firm D call. CDR3 size: 13 residues. Germline values: CDR1 GTSNPN, CDR2 SVGIG (reference sequence). CDR3 amino acids: CAMEYGGWGTQYF. CDR3 nucleotide sequence: TGTGCTATGGAGTATGGCGGCTGGGGGACCCAGTACTTC.

The V and J genes are TRBV10-2 and TRBJ2-7; D uncertain. The V end was cut by 3 bases, the J end by 0 bases, with 9 bases between. The length of the CDR3 is 14 residues. Looked up from germline, CDR1 is WSHSY and CDR2 is SAAADI. The CDR3 reads CASSEGFLSYEQYF. The CDR3 nucleotides are TGCGCCAGCAGTGAAGGGTTCCTCTCCTACGAGCAGTACTTC.

The chain carries TRBV6-1 and TRBJ2-1; TRBD1 is a possible D gene (5 bases). The CDR3 sequence is 16 residues long. Trimming removed 2 bases at V and 5 bases at J, with 16 bases between. CDR1 is MNHNS, CDR2 SASEGT, per germline. In DNA form, the CDR3 reads TGTGCCAGCAGTGAATTTGGCCGGCCCAGGGACAATGAGCAGTTCTTC. Amino acid sequence: CASSEFGRPRDNEQFF.

The rearrangement links TRBV11-2 to TRBJ1-1, with unresolved D. The CDR3 length is 15 residues. The V end lost 0 bases, the J end lost 1 base, and 9 bases lay between the germline ends. The germline gives CDR1 SGHAT, CDR2 FQNNGV. DNA for the CDR3: TGTGCCAGCAGCTTAGAGGCCAGGCCGAACACTGAAGCTTTCTTT. Translating gives CASSLEARPNTEAFF.

The rearrangement uses TRBV19 and TRBJ1-1; the D gene is possibly TRBD1 (6 bases). Germline V gives CDR1 LNHDA, CDR2 SQIVND (reference sequence). The CDR3 contains 14 residues. V lost 6 bases and J 6 bases, leaving 17 bases between the germline ends. The CDR3 sequence is CASRPTGRSAEAFF. Written as DNA, the CDR3 is TGTGCCAGTAGACCGACAGGACGCAGCGCTGAAGCTTTCTTT. Together with reference TRBV19 and TRBJ1-1, the CDR3 gives the full variable domain: DGGITQSPKYLFRKEGQNVTLSCEQNLNHDAMYWYRQDPGQGLRLIYYSQIVNDFQKGDIAEGYSVSREKKESFPLTVTSAQKNPTAFYLCASRPTGRSAEAFFGQGTRLTVV.

The chain has TRBV18 and TRBJ1-2, with 8 nucleotides matching TRBD1. V trimming: 3 bases; J trimming: 0 bases; junction bases outside the gene matches: 0. CDR3 length equals 14 residues. Germline-derived CDR1 and CDR2 are KGHSH and LQKENI. Here the CDR3 reads CASSPDRANYGYTF. In DNA form, the CDR3 reads TGTGCCAGCTCACCGGACAGGGCTAACTATGGCTACACCTTC.

This rearrangement joins TRBV5-1 to TRBJ2-4, with D perhaps TRBD2 (5 bases). V was cut by 2 bases and J by 6 bases, with 9 bases left in between. The CDR3 is 13 amino acids. The V gene's germline CDR1 is SGHRS and CDR2 YFSETQ. The CDR3 is CASSFGVGNIQYF. The CDR3 region has the DNA TGCGCCAGCAGCTTCGGGGTAGGAAACATTCAGTACTTC.

V gene TRBV4-2 combines with J gene TRBJ2-5; 9 bases line up with TRBD2. Germline V gene lookup returns CDR1 LGHNA and CDR2 YNFKEQ. The CDR3 sequence is 16 residues long. The junction had 12 bases not matched to a gene; V was cut back by 5 bases and J by 5 bases. This chain's CDR3 is CASSDRWREGLETQYF. As DNA, the CDR3 is TGTGCCAGCAGCGATCGCTGGCGGGAGGGCCTGGAGACCCAGTACTTC.

The V and J genes are TRBV11-2 and TRBJ1-2; D is possibly TRBD1 (5 bases). Germline CDR1 SGHAT, CDR2 FQNNGV. This CDR3 is 14 amino acids long. V shed 1 base and J shed 4 bases, with 10 bases lying between them. CDR3 sequence: CASSLVAGTYGYTF. The CDR3, as DNA: TGTGCCAGCAGCTTAGTAGCCGGGACCTATGGCTACACCTTC.

The rearrangement links TRBV7-9 to TRBJ1-6, with 7 positions matching TRBD1. Germline loops: CDR1 SEHNR, CDR2 FQNEAQ (reference sequence). V lost 6 bases to trimming and J lost 0 bases; unmatched junction nucleotides: 8. The CDR3 extends over 17 amino acids. The CDR3 loop is CASRGGTDSSYNSPLHF. In DNA form, the CDR3 reads TGTGCCAGCAGGGGCGGGACAGACAGCTCCTATAATTCACCCCTCCACTTT.

The chain combines TRBV7-3 with TRBJ2-1; D tentatively reads TRBD1 or TRBD2 (5 bases each). Deletions cut 4 bases from V and 8 bases from J, with 15 bases between. The V gene's germline CDR1 is SGHTA and CDR2 FQGTGA. The CDR3 spans 14 residues. DNA for the CDR3: TGTGCCAGCAGCTCCACAGGCGGGCGGGATGAGCAGTTCTTC. Translation gives CASSSTGGRDEQFF. The whole variable domain, filled in from reference TRBV7-3 and TRBJ2-1, reads GAGVSQTPSNKVTEKGKYVELRCDPISGHTALYWYRQSLGQGPEFLIYFQGTGAADDSGLPNDRFFAVRPEGSVSTLKIQRTERGDSAVYLCASSSTGGRDEQFFGPGTRLTVL.

A remark on this clone: Relative to the germline gene, one junction end is altered; a read error may explain this. This chain connects TRBV6-1 to TRBJ1-1, with 7 bases that match TRBD1. In germline, CDR1 is MNHNS, CDR2 SASEGT. The CDR3 has 14 residues. The CDR3 DNA sequence: TGTGCCAGCAGCCGGACAGGCCTTGATACCAGGGGGGACTTT. This translates into CASSRTGLDTRGDF.

The chain couples TRBV9 to TRBJ1-5; D not certain. CDR1 is SGDLS, CDR2 YYNGEE, per germline. With 3 bases removed from V and 0 bases from J, the gap between germline ends came to 7 bases. The CDR3 runs to 14 residues. The CDR3 reads CASSAGNSNQPQHF. CDR3 bases: TGTGCCAGCAGCGCCGGAAATAGCAATCAGCCCCAGCATTTT.

J is TRBJ2-7 and V is TRBV28, with D perhaps TRBD1 (6 bases). This CDR3 comprises 15 residues. The germline V gene has CDR1 MDHEN and CDR2 SYDVKM. Trimming took 6 bases from V and 1 from J, leaving 16 bases between them. CDR3 loop: CASRGAEHASYEQYF. In DNA form, the CDR3 reads TGTGCCAGCAGGGGGGCGGAACATGCGTCCTACGAGCAGTACTTC.

This sequence joins TRBV30 and TRBJ2-5, with 11 bases lining up with TRBD2. With V trimmed by 0 bases and J by 5 bases, 5 bases remained unmatched. The CDR3 covers 15 residues. CDR1 is GTSNPN and CDR2 is SVGIG in the germline V gene (reference sequence). This chain's CDR3 is CAWSVSGRAWETQYF. For the CDR3, the DNA is TGTGCCTGGAGTGTTAGCGGGAGGGCCTGGGAGACCCAGTACTTC.

A note on this clone: This CDR3 is also generated by other DNA sequences in the sample. CDR3 in DNA: TGTGCCAGCAGCTTAGTAAGGGACACTGAAGCTTTCTTT. Translating gives CASSLVRDTEAFF. The V call is TRBV11-2, the J call TRBJ1-1; D is uncertain. The CDR3 length is 13 residues. Germline CDR1 SGHAT, CDR2 FQNNGV. Trimming removed 1 base at V and 3 bases at J, with 6 bases between.

In this sample, this clone turned up a few times. The chain links TRBV28 to TRBJ1-5; D is possibly TRBD1 (5 bases). With 6 bases removed from V and 7 bases from J, the gap between germline ends came to 22 bases. The CDR3 loop spans 16 amino acids. Germline-derived CDR1 and CDR2 are MDHEN and SYDVKM. The CDR3 DNA reads TGTGCCAGCAGAACCAGAACCGGGACTTGGGGACAGCCCCAGCATTTT. This gives the protein CASRTRTGTWGQPQHF. Drawing the rest from reference TRBV28 and TRBJ1-5, the complete variable domain is DVKVTQSSRYLVKRTGEKVFLECVQDMDHENMFWYRQDPGLGLRLIYFSYDVKMKEKGDIPEGYSVSREKKERFSLILESASTNQTSMYLCASRTRTGTWGQPQHFGDGTRLSIL.

The chain joins TRBV6-1 to TRBJ2-2; D is possibly TRBD1 (5 bases). The CDR3 spans 14 residues. Per the germline V gene, CDR1 is MNHNS and CDR2 is SASEGT. The V end was cut by 2 bases, the J end by 2 bases, with 6 bases between. CDR3 residues: CASSEQGNTGELFF. The CDR3 DNA is TGTGCCAGCAGTGAACAGGGTAACACCGGGGAGCTGTTTTTT.

This sequence joins TRBV6-5 and TRBJ1-2; D remains unclear. Deletions cut 6 bases from V and 7 bases from J, with 15 bases between. Germline V gene data show CDR1 as MNHEY and CDR2 as SVGAGI. The CDR3 extends over 13 amino acids. The DNA of the CDR3 is TGTGCCAGCAGCAACGCATACTTTCCTGGCTACACCTTC. As protein: CASSNAYFPGYTF.

This CDR3 reads CASSVGLAGGTGELFF. CDR3 DNA sequence: TGTGCCAGCAGCGTAGGACTAGCGGGAGGCACCGGGGAGCTGTTTTTT. This chain joins TRBV9 and TRBJ2-2; TRBD2 aligns across 13 bases. This CDR3 spans 16 amino acids. Germline values: CDR1 SGDLS, CDR2 YYNGEE. V trimming: 0 bases; J trimming: 4 bases; junction bases outside the gene matches: 0.

This clone was seen ten or more times. The chain uses TRBV28 and TRBJ1-2; D is unresolved. Germline CDR1 is MDHEN and CDR2 is SYDVKM. The CDR3 contains 14 residues. With 8 bases removed from V and 4 bases from J, the gap between germline ends came to 17 bases. CDR3 protein: CASGYLGGSYGYTF. The CDR3 DNA sequence: TGTGCCAGCGGCTACCTTGGCGGGAGCTATGGCTACACCTTC.

In its sample, this clone was seen once. V and J are TRBV2 and TRBJ2-4; possible D gene TRBD2, 6 bases. Between the trimmed V and J ends, which lost 4 bases and 0 bases, there was a span of 10 bases. This CDR3 is 15 amino acids long. From germline, CDR1 is SNHLY and CDR2 FYNNEI. DNA for the CDR3: TGTGCCAGCAGTGGAGGCGGGAAAGCCAAAAACATTCAGTACTTC. Amino acids: CASSGGGKAKNIQYF.